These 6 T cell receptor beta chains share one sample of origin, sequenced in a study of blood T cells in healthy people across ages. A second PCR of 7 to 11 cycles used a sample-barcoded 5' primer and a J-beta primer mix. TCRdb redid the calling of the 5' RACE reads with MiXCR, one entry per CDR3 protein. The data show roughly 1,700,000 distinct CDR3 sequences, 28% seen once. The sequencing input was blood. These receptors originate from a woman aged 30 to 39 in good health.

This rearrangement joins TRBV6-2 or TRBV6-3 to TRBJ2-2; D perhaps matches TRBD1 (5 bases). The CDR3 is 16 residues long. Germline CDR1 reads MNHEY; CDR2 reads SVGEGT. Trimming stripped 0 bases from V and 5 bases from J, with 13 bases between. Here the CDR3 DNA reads TGTGCCAGCAGTTACTCGAAAATCTCAGGGACCGGGGAGCTGTTTTTT. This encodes CASSYSKISGTGELFF.

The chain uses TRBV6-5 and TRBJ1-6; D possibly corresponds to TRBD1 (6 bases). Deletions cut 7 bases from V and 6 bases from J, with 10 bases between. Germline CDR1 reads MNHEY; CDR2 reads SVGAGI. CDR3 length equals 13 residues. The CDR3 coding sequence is TGTGCCAGCACCAGGGGACCTAATTCACCCCTCCACTTT. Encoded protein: CASTRGPNSPLHF.

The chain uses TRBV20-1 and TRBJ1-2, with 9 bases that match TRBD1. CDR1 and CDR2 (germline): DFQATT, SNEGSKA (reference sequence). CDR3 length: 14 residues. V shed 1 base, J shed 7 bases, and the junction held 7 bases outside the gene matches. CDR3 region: CSARVPGQGIGYTF. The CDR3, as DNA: TGCAGTGCTAGAGTACCGGGACAGGGTATTGGCTACACCTTC.

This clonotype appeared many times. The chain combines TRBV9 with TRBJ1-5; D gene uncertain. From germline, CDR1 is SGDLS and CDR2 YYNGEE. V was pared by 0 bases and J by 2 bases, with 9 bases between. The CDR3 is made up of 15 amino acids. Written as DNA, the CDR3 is TGTGCCAGCAGCGTAGACGGGATCGGCAATCAGCCCCAGCATTTT. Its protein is CASSVDGIGNQPQHF.

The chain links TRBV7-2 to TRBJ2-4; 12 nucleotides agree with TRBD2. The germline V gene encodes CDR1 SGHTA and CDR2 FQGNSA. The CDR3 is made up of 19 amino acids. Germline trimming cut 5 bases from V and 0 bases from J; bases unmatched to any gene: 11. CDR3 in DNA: TGTGCCAGCAGCAACAACGGACTAGCGGGAACGCTAGCCAAAAACATTCAGTACTTC. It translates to CASSNNGLAGTLAKNIQYF.

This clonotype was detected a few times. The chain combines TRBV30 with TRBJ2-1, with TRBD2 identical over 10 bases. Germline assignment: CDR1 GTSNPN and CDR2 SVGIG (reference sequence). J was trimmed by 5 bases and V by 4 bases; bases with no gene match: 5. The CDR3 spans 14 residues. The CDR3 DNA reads TGTGCCTGGATTTTAGCGGGGGGCCACAATGAGCAGTTCTTC. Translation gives CAWILAGGHNEQFF.